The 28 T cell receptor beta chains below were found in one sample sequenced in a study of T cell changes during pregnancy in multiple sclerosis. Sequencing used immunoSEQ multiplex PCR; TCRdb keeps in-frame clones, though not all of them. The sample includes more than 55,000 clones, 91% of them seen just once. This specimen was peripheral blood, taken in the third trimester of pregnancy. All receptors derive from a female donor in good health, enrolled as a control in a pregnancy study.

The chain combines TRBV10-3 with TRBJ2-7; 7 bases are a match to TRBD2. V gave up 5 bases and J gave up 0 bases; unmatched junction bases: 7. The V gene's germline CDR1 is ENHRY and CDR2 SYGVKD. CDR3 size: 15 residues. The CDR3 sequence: CAISYIAGTSYEQYF. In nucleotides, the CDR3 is TGTGCCATCAGTTATATAGCGGGTACCTCCTACGAGCAGTACTTC.

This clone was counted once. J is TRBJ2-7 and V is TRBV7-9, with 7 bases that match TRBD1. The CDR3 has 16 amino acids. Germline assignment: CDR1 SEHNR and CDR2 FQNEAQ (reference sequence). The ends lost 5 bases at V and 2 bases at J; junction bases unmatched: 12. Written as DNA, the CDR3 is TGTGCCAGCAGCGGACGACAGGGTTCGAATACCTACGAGCAGTACTTC. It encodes CASSGRQGSNTYEQYF.

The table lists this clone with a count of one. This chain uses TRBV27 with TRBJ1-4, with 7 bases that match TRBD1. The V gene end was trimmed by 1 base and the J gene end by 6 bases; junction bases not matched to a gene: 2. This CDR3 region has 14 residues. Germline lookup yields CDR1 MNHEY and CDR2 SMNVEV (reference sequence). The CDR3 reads CASSLFQGDEKLFF. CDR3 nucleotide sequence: TGTGCCAGCAGTTTATTCCAGGGGGATGAAAAACTGTTTTTT.

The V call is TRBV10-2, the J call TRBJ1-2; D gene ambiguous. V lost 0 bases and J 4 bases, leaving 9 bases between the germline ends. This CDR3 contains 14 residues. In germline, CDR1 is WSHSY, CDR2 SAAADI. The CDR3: CASSESQVSYGYTF. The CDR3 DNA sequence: TGCGCCAGCAGTGAGTCGCAGGTCTCCTATGGCTACACCTTC.

The CDR3, as DNA: TGTGCCAGCGGAGACTATAGATACAATGAGCAGTTCTTC. Amino acid sequence: CASGDYRYNEQFF. The rearrangement links TRBV6-5 to TRBJ2-1, with D possibly matching TRBD2 (5 bases). There are 13 residues in the CDR3. Germline CDR1 reads MNHEY; CDR2 reads SVGAGI. Trimming shortened V by 8 bases and J by 4 bases, and 12 bases separated the two germline ends.

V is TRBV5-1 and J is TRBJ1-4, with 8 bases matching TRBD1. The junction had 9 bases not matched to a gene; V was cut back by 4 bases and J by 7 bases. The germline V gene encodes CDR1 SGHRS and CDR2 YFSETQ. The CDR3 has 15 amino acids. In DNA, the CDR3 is TGCGCCAGCAGCCTCACTCAGGGGGCGTTTGAAAAACTGTTTTTT. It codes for CASSLTQGAFEKLFF.

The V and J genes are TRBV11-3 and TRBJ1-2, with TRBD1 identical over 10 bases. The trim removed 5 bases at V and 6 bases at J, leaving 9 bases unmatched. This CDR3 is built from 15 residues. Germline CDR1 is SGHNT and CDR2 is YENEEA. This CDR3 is CASSKGTGDGNGYTF. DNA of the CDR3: TGTGCCAGCAGCAAGGGGACAGGGGACGGAAATGGCTACACCTTC.

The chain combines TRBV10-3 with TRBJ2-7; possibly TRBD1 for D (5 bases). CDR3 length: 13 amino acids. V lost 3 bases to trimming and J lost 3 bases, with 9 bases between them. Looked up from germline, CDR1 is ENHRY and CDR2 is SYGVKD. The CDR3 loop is CAISEGVGYEQYF. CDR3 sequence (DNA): TGTGCCATCAGTGAAGGGGTTGGCTACGAGCAGTACTTC.

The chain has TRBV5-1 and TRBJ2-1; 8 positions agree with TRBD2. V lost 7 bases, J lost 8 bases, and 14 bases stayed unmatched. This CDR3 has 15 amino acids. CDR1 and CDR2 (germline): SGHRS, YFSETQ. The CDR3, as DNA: TGCGCCAGCGGCGATAGCGGGGTCTTAATCGATGAGCAGTTCTTC. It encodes CASGDSGVLIDEQFF.

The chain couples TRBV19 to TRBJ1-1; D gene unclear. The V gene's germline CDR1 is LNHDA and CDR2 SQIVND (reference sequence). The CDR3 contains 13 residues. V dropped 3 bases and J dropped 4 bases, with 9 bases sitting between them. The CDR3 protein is CASSIWEGTEAFF. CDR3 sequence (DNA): TGTGCCAGTAGTATTTGGGAGGGCACTGAAGCTTTCTTT. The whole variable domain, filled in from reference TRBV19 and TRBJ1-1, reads DGGITQSPKYLFRKEGQNVTLSCEQNLNHDAMYWYRQDPGQGLRLIYYSQIVNDFQKGDIAEGYSVSREKKESFPLTVTSAQKNPTAFYLCASSIWEGTEAFFGQGTRLTVV.

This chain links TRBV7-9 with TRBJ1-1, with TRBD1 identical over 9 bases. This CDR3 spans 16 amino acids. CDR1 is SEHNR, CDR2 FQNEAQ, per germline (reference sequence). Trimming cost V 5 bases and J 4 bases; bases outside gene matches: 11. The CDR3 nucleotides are TGTGCCAGCAGCCCCCCGGGACAGGGATGGGGCACTGAAGCTTTCTTT. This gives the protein CASSPPGQGWGTEAFF.

This CDR3 reads CAWSVLTSGGETQYF. DNA of the CDR3: TGTGCCTGGAGTGTACTGACTAGCGGGGGGGAGACCCAGTACTTC. The V call is TRBV30, the J call TRBJ2-5; 13 bases are a match to TRBD2. Germline trimming cut 0 bases from V and 5 bases from J; bases unmatched to any gene: 3. Germline loops: CDR1 GTSNPN, CDR2 SVGIG (reference sequence). CDR3 size: 15 residues.

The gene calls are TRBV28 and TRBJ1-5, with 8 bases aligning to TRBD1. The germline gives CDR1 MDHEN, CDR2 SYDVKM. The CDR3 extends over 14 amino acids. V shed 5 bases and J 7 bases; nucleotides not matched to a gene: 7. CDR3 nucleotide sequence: TGTGCCAGCAGTCCACGGACAGGGTTGCAGCCCCAGCATTTT. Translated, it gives CASSPRTGLQPQHF.

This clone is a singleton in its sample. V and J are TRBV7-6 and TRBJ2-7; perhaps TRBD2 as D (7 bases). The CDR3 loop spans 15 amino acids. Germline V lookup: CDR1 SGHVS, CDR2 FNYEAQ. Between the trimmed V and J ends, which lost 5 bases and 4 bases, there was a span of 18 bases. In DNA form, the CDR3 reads TGTGCCAGCAGCCGAAGGGGGGGGTTAGCGTACGAGCAGTACTTC. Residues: CASSRRGGLAYEQYF.

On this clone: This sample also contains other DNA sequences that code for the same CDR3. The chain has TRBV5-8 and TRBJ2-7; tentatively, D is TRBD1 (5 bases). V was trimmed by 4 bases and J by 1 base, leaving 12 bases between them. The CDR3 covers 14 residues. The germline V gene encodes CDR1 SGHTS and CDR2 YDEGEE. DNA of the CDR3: TGTGCCAGCAGCCGCGGTGACAGTTCCTACGAGCAGTACTTC. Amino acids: CASSRGDSSYEQYF.

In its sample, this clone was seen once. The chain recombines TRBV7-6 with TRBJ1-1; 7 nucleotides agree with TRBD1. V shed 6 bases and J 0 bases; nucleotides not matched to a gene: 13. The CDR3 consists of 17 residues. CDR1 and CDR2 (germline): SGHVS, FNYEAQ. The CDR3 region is CASSTGTVLGMNTEAFF. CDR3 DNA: TGTGCCAGCAGTACAGGGACAGTCCTCGGAATGAACACTGAAGCTTTCTTT. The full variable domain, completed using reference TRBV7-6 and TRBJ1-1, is GAGVSQSPRYKVTKRGQDVALRCDPISGHVSLYWYRQALGQGPEFLTYFNYEAQQDKSGLPNDRFSAERPEGSISTLTIQRTEQRDSAMYRCASSTGTVLGMNTEAFFGQGTRLTVV.

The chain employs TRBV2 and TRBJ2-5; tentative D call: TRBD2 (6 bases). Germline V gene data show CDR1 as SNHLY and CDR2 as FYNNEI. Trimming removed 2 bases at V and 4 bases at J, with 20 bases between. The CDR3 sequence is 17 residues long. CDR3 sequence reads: CASSEIPTSLGGETQYF. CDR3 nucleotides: TGTGCCAGCAGTGAAATACCAACTTCACTGGGGGGAGAGACCCAGTACTTC.

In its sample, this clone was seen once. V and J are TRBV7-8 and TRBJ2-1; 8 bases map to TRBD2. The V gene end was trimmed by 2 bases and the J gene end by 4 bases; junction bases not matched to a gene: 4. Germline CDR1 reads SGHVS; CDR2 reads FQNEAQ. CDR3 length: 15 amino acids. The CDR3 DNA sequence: TGTGCCAGCAGCTTACGACTAGCGCGGTACAATGAGCAGTTCTTC. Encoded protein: CASSLRLARYNEQFF.

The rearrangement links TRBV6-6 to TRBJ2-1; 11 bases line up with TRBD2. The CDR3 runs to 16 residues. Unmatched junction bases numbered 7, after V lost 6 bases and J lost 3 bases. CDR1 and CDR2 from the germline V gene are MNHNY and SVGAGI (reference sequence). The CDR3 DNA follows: TGTGCCAGCAGCCAAACGACTAGCGGGATCTACAATGAGCAGTTCTTC. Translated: CASSQTTSGIYNEQFF.

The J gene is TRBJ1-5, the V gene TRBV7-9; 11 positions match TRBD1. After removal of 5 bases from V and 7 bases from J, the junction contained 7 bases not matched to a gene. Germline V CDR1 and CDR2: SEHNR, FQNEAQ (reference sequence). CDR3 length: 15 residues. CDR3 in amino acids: CASSMPGQGGQPQHF. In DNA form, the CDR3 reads TGTGCCAGCAGCATGCCGGGACAGGGGGGACAGCCCCAGCATTTT.

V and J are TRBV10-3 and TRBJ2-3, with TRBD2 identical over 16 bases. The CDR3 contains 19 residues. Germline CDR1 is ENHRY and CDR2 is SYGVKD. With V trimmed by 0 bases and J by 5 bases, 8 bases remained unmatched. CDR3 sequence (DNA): TGTGCCATCAGTGAGTCGATAGGGACTAGCGGGGGGGAAGAAGATACGCAGTATTTT. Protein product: CAISESIGTSGGEEDTQYF.

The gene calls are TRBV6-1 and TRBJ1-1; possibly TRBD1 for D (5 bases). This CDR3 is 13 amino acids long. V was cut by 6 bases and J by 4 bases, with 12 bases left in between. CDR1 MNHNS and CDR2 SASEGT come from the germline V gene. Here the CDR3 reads CASRQAQGTEAFF. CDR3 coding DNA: TGTGCCAGCAGACAGGCCCAGGGCACTGAAGCTTTCTTT.

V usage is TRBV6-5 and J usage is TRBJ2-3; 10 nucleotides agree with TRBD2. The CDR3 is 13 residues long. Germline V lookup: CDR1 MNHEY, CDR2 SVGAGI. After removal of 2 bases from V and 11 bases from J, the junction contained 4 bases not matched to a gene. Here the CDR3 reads CASSYQREGRQYF. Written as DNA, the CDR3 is TGTGCCAGCAGTTACCAGCGGGAGGGCCGGCAGTATTTT.

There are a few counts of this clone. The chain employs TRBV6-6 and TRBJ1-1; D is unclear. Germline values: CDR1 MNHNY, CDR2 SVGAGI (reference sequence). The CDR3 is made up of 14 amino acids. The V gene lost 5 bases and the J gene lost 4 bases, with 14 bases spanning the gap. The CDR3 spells CASSPPKEGTEAFF. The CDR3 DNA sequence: TGTGCCAGCAGTCCACCCAAGGAGGGCACTGAAGCTTTCTTT.

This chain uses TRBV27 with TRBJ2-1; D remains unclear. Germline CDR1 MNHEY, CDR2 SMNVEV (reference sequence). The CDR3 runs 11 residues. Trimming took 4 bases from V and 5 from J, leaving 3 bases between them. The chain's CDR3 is CASSSNNEQFF. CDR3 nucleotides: TGTGCCAGCAGTTCTAACAATGAGCAGTTCTTC.

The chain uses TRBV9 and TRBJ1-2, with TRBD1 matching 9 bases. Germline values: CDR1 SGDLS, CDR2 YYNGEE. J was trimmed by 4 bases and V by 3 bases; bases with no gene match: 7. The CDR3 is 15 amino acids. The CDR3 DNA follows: TGTGCCAGCAGCGGGGGGACAGGGATGGGCTATGGCTACACCTTC. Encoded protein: CASSGGTGMGYGYTF. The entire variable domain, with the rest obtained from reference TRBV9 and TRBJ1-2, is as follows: DSGVTQTPKHLITATGQRVTLRCSPRSGDLSVYWYQQSLDQGLQFLIQYYNGEERAKGNILERFSAQQFPDLHSELNLSSLELGDSALYFCASSGGTGMGYGYTFGSGTRLTVV.

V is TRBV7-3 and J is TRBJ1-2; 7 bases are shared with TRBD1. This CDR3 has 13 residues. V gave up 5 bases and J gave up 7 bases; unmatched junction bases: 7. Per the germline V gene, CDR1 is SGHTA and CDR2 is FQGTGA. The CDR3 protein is CASSLDRDSGYTF. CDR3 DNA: TGTGCCAGCAGCCTCGACAGGGATTCTGGCTACACCTTC.

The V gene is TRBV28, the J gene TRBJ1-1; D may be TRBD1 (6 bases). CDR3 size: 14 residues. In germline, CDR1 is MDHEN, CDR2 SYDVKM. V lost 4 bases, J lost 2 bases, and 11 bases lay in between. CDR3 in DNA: TGTGCCAGCAGTTCCTGGACAGAAAACACTGAAGCTTTCTTT. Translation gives CASSSWTENTEAFF.